The TCR beta chain under discussion was sequenced for a study of cytotoxic CD8 clonotypes in ibrutinib-treated CLL. Study-wide results and limits: The study found clonality rose at ibrutinib response, then fell toward baseline at progression.

TCRdb's table, derived via immunoSEQ multiplex PCR, lists solely in-frame clones and lacks some. In the table there are tens of thousands of clones, over 55% of which are singletons. Germline V CDR1 and CDR2: MNHEY, SMNVEV (reference sequence). This CDR3 is 15 amino acids long. V dropped 10 bases and J dropped 0 bases, with 16 bases sitting between them. On this clone: No antigen is known for it.

The sample here was PBMCs, taken after 24 months of ibrutinib treatment. This clonotype was obtained from a human donor with chronic lymphocytic leukemia. This chain links TRBV27 with TRBJ2-4, with D tentatively TRBD1 (7 bases). The CDR3 DNA sequence: TGTGCCACCAGGGGGGTGGGTTTAGCCAAAAACATTCAGTACTTC. Translating it yields CATRGVGLAKNIQYF.